This passage covers 6 T cell receptor beta chains from one sample sequenced in a study of CD8 T cells in Susac syndrome. Reverse transcription used roughly 0.45 to 1 ug RNA and random hexamers. TCRdb passed the immunoSEQ multiplex PCR reads through MiXCR, listing each CDR3 protein once. The table lists some 250,000 distinct CDR3 sequences, almost 97% of them singletons, with approximately 0.094% in the top ten. Input material: CD4+ T cells from PBMCs. Receptors originate from a human donor with Susac syndrome.

This sequence joins TRBV6-5 and TRBJ2-7, with no clear D. Trimming cost V 4 bases and J 0 bases, with 16 bases left between them. This CDR3 contains 16 residues. CDR1 is MNHEY and CDR2 is SVGAGI in the germline V gene. The DNA of the CDR3 is TGTGCCAGCAGTTCTCGTGGGTTGGCATCCTCCTACGAGCAGTACTTC. As protein: CASSSRGLASSYEQYF.

The V gene is TRBV9, the J gene TRBJ1-2; possibly TRBD1 for D (6 bases). This CDR3 comprises 15 residues. The germline CDR1 and CDR2 sequences are SGDLS and YYNGEE. Trimming left V 0 bases short and J 2 bases short, with 11 bases between. This CDR3 is CASSVAETGNYGYTF. The CDR3 DNA reads as TGTGCCAGCAGCGTAGCTGAGACAGGAAACTATGGCTACACCTTC.

The CDR3: CASKRGDTEAFF. CDR3 DNA sequence: TGTGCCAGCAAGCGAGGGGACACTGAAGCTTTCTTT. This chain connects TRBV11-2 to TRBJ1-1; TRBD1 might be the D (5 bases). Trimming removed 7 bases from V and 3 bases from J, with 9 bases in between. Germline assignment: CDR1 SGHAT and CDR2 FQNNGV. The CDR3 is 12 amino acids.

The chain recombines TRBV28 with TRBJ2-7; D uncertain. The CDR3 loop spans 12 amino acids. The germline V gene encodes CDR1 MDHEN and CDR2 SYDVKM. The V end was cut by 4 bases, the J end by 7 bases, with 11 bases between. CDR3 region: CASSSTSTEQYF. In nucleotides, the CDR3 is TGTGCCAGCAGTTCCACCTCTACGGAGCAGTACTTC.

V and J are TRBV9 and TRBJ2-5, with TRBD2 identical over 7 bases. The CDR3 has 12 residues. Trimming at V came to 5 bases and at J to 4 bases, leaving 2 bases not matched to a gene. Germline values: CDR1 SGDLS, CDR2 YYNGEE. CDR3 region: CASSGGGETQYF. The CDR3 DNA reads TGTGCCAGCAGTGGGGGGGGAGAGACCCAGTACTTC.

The chain combines TRBV10-3 with TRBJ1-2; 8 bases fit TRBD1. CDR1 and CDR2 (germline): ENHRY, SYGVKD. J lost 3 bases, V lost 6 bases, and 6 bases had no gene match. CDR3 size: 14 residues. CDR3 region: CAIRTTGADYGYTF. The CDR3 DNA follows: TGTGCCATCAGAACGACAGGGGCGGACTATGGCTACACCTTC.